This T cell receptor beta chain originates from a study of OX40 agonist ivuxolimab in advanced cancers. Data came from immunoSEQ multiplex PCR; TCRdb stores just in-frame clones and leaves some out. This repertoire shows around 99,000 clones, nearly 90% found once; its top ten account for approximately 0.16%. J lost 7 bases, V lost 2 bases, and 3 bases had no gene match. Germline V lookup: CDR1 SGDLS, CDR2 YYNGEE. This CDR3 has 14 residues. Anyone with autoimmune disease history or systemic immunosuppression was excluded. The chain uses TRBV9 and TRBJ2-1; 10 bases line up with TRBD1. The source was CD4+ or CD8+ T cells sorted from blood, collected in a trial of the OX40 agonist ivuxolimab. This sequence originates from an adult with an advanced solid tumor such as melanoma, head and neck, liver or kidney cancer. CDR3 sequence reads: CASSVGQGWNEQFF. CDR3 in DNA: TGTGCCAGCAGCGTGGGACAGGGGTGGAATGAGCAGTTCTTC.